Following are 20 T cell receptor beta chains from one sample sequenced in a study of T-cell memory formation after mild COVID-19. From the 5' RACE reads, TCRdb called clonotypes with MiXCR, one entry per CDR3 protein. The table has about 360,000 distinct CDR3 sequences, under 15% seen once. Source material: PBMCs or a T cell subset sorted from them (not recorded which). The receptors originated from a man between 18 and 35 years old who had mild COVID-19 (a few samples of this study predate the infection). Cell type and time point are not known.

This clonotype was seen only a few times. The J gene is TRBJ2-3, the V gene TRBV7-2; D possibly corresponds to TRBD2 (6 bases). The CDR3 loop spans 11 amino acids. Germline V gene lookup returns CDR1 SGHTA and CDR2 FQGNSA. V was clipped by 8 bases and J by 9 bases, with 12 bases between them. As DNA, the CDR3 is TGTGCCAGCTTTTGGGGGAGGACGCAGTATTTT. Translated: CASFWGRTQYF.

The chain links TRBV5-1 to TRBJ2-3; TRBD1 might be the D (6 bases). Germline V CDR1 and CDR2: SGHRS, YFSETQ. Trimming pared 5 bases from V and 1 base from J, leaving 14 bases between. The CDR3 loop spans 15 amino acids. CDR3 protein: CASSRSGVGTDTQYF. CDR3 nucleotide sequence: TGCGCCAGCAGTCGCTCAGGGGTCGGCACAGATACGCAGTATTTT. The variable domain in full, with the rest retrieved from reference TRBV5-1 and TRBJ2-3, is KAGVTQTPRYLIKTRGQQVTLSCSPISGHRSVSWYQQTPGQGLQFLFEYFSETQRNKGNFPGRFSGRQFSNSRSEMNVSTLELGDSALYLCASSRSGVGTDTQYFGPGTRLTVL.

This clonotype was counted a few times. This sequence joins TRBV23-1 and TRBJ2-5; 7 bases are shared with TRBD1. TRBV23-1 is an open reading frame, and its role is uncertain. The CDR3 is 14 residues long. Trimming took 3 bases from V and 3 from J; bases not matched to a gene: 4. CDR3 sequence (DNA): TGCGCCAGCAGTCAGTCCGACAGGGAAGAGACCCAGTACTTC. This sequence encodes CASSQSDREETQYF.

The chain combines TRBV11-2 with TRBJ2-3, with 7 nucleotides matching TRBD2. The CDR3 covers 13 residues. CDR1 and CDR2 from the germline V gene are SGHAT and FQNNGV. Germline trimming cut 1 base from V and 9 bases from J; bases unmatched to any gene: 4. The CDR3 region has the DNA TGTGCCAGCAGCTTAGGTCCAGCGGGGACGCAGTATTTT. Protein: CASSLGPAGTQYF.

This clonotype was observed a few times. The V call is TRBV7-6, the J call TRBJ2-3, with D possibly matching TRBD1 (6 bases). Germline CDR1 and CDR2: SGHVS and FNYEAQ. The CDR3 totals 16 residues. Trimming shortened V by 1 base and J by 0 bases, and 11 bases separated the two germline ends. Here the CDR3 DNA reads TGTGCCAGCAGCTTAGGAGGGGGTGGTAGCACAGATACGCAGTATTTT. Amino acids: CASSLGGGGSTDTQYF.

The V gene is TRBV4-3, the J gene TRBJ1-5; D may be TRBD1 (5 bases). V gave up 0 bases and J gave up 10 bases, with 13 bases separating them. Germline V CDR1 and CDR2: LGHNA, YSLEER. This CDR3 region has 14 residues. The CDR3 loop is CASSQDSGSGPQHF. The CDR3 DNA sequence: TGCGCCAGCAGCCAAGATTCAGGGTCCGGTCCCCAGCATTTT.

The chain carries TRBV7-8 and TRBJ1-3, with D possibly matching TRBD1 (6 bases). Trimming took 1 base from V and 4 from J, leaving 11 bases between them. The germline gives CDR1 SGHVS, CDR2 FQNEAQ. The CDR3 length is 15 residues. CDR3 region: CASSLGRQAGNTIYF. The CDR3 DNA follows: TGTGCCAGCAGCTTAGGGAGACAGGCAGGAAACACCATATATTTT.

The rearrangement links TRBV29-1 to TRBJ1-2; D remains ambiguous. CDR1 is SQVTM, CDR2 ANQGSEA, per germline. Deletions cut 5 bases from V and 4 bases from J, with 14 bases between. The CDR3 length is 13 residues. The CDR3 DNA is TGCAGCGTTCTTGGCAACAGATTCTATGGCTACACCTTC. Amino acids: CSVLGNRFYGYTF.

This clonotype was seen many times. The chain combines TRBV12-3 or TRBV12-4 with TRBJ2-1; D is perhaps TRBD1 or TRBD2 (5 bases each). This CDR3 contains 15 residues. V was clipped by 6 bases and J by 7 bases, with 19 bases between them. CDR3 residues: CASSPRGDARNEQFF. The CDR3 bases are TGTGCCAGCAGCCCCAGAGGGGATGCTCGGAATGAGCAGTTCTTC.

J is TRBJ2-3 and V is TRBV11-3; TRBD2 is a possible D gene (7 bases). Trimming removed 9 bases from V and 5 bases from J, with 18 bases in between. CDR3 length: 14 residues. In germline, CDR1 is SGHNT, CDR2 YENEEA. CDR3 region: CASSTGGLGDTQYF. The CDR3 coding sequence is TGTGCCAGTTCCACGGGGGGCCTGGGAGATACGCAGTATTTT.

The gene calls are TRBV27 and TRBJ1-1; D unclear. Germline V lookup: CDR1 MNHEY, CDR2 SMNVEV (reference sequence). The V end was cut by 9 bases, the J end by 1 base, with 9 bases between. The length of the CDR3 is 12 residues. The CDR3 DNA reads TGTGCCAGTGGACGCCGGAACACTGAAGCTTTCTTT. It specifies CASGRRNTEAFF.

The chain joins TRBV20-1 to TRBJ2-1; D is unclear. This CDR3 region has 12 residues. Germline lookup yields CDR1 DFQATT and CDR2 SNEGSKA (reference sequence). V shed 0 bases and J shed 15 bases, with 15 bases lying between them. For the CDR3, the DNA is TGCAGTGCTAGAGATCTACTGGCCCCTGTGTTCTTC. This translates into CSARDLLAPVFF.

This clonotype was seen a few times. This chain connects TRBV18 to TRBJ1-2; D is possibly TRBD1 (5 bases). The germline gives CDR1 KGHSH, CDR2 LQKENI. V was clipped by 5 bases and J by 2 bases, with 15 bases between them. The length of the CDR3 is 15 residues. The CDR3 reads CASSAGDFLNYGYTF. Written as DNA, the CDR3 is TGTGCCAGCTCAGCGGGGGACTTCCTGAACTATGGCTACACCTTC.

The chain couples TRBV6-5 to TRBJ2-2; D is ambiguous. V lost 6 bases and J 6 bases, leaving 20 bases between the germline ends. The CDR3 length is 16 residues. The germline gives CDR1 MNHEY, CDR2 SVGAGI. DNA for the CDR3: TGTGCCAGCAGAGAGTGGGTGCTCCCCGATGCCGGGGAGCTGTTTTTT. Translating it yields CASREWVLPDAGELFF.

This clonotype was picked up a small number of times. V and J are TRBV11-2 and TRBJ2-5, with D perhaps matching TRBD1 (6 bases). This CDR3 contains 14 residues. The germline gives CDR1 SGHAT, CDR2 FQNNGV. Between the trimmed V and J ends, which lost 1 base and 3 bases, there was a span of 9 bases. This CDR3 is CASSLAGAEETQYF. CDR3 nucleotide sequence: TGTGCCAGCAGCTTAGCAGGGGCTGAAGAGACCCAGTACTTC.

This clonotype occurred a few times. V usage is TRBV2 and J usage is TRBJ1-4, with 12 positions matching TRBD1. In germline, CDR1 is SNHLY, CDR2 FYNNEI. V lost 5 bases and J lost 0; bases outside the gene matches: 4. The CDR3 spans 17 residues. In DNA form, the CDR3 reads TGTGCCAGCAGTTGGGACAGGGGGCGTGCAACTAATGAAAAACTGTTTTTT. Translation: CASSWDRGRATNEKLFF.

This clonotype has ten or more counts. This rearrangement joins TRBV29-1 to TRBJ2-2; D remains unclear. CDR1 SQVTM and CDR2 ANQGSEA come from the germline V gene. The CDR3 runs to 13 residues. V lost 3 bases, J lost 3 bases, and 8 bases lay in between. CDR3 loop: CSVDKLDTGELFF. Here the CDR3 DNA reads TGCAGCGTTGACAAACTCGACACCGGGGAGCTGTTTTTT.

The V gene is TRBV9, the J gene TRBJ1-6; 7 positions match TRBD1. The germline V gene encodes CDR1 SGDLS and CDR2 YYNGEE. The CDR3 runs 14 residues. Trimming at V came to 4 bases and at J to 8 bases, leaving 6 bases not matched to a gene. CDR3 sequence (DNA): TGTGCCAGCAGCTGGGGACAGTTGGATTCACCCCTCCACTTT. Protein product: CASSWGQLDSPLHF.

CDR3 residues: CASSQMTGTQYF. The DNA of the CDR3 is TGTGCCAGCAGCCAAATGACTGGTACGCAGTATTTT. The genes are TRBV3-1 and TRBJ2-3, with D unresolved. The CDR3 runs 12 residues. The V end lost 2 bases, the J end lost 8 bases, and 8 bases lay between the germline ends. Germline CDR1 and CDR2: LGHDT and YNNKEL (reference sequence).

The CDR3 DNA reads TGCAGTGCTGGAACCAACGGGGGGCGCGGGACTGAAGCTTTCTTT. It specifies CSAGTNGGRGTEAFF. The rearrangement joins TRBV20-1 to TRBJ1-1, with D possibly TRBD1 on 6 matching bases. CDR3 size: 15 residues. The germline V gene encodes CDR1 DFQATT and CDR2 SNEGSKA (reference sequence). The V and J ends lost 5 bases and 5 bases respectively, with 21 bases between them.